This TCR beta chain emerged from a study of molecular identifiers for immune sequencing clone quantification (dated by TCRdb to 2016 to 2019). Background on the whole study: For a replicate experiment, the RNA from either about 20,000 or 100,000 naive CD8 T cells was divided into five aliquots, and four of those aliquots went on to sequencing. CD8 T cells were used in a methods study to benchmark molecular-identifier clustering-based TCR repertoire sequencing (MIDCIRS) and TCR RNA copy counting. The paper's findings and limits, for the study overall: The naive libraries included spiked-in Jurkat TCR RNA (10 copies' worth), and this Jurkat TCR RNA is not part of the donor repertoire. In CMV-specific effector cells, clones with more than 20 RNA copies accounted for over 97% of molecules, whereas in naive cells such clones accounted for under 1%. When barcode sub-clustering was left out, chimeric consensus sequences inflated TCR diversity, with chimeras reaching as high as 47%. Modeling indicated around 2.7 TCR RNA copies recovered per cell, compared with about 9.4 by digital PCR, which implies a capture efficiency of approximately 30%. Identical TCR molecules sharing a barcode could cause highly expanded clone sizes to be underestimated. Spiked-in Jurkat TCR RNA equivalent to a single cell was reported to be detectable even among approximately 900,000 naive CD8 T cells.

Library prep was done by PCR. The run used an Illumina HiSeq 4000. Bulk TCR libraries were prepared as previously described, using TCR primers listed in Table S5. Purification of total RNA was performed with the Qiagen AllPrep DNA/RNA kit. Before analysis, reads from multiple sequencing runs of one library were combined. The study's processing was this. Reads were retained only if their TCR constant sequence matched exactly, and those retained reads were trimmed to 150 nt and grouped according to their 12-nt molecular barcodes. Reads within each barcode group were sub-clustered using a 15% Levenshtein threshold, and quality-weighted consensus sequences were constructed for each RNA molecule. Non-functional sequences were discarded, and so were lower-count sequences lying one edit away from another sequence. On the basis of fitting two negative binomial distributions, barcode sub-clusters with fewer than 20% of the maximum read count were discarded. TCRdb reprocessing: public reads trimmed at Q25 with fastp, clones called with MiXCR, in-frame beta chains kept. One record per CDR3 amino acid sequence lists the most common genes and DNA. TCRdb, rather than the study authors, made the V and J calls. Recorded for this sample are about 35,000 distinct CDR3 sequences; under 20% of them occurred a single time. The ten largest clones take up about 1.1% of the sample.

CDR3 length: 18 amino acids, cysteine to phenylalanine. The DNA shown is the 54-base CDR3, in frame from base 1. The junction shows trimming of 0 bases on V and 4 bases on J, and the gene matches do not reach 12 bases of it. Reading the germline V gene (reference sequence) gives CDR1 LNHDA and CDR2 SQIVND. Libraries of naive CD8 T cells were generated from around 20,000 to 1,000,000 sorted cells, with 10%, 30% or 50% of the purified RNA used. Naive CD8 T cells were FACS-sorted as CD8+CD4-CCR7+CD45RA+ on a BD FACSAria II into RLT Plus buffer. Detection sensitivity was tested by spiking Jurkat RNA equal to roughly ten TCR copies' worth into samples containing roughly 18,000-1,000,000 naive CD8 T cells. Enrichment of CD8 T cells was done with RosetteSep CD8+ T Cell Enrichment Cocktail plus Ficoll-Paque, and ACK red cell lysis came afterward. This clonotype was seen only a few times. Its antigen remains undetermined. Per-nucleotide qualities are absent, and no much larger clonotype sits a single base away.

The sequence came from a human donor in good health. Some libraries in this study had Jurkat cell RNA spiked in. The source material was naive CD8+ T cells from blood, with Jurkat cell RNA spiked in. The sample's cell subset or site label is to be understood as: FACS-sorted CD8+CD4-CCR7+CD45RA+ naive T cells. Here the chain combines TRBV19 and TRBJ1-5; 7 central nucleotides agree with TRBD1. The DNA sequence reads TGTGCCAGTAGTATAGATCGTGTGCCGGGACAGACAAATCAGCCCCAGCATTTT. Its translation is CASSIDRVPGQTNQPQHF.